This T cell receptor beta chain derives from a study of T cells after yellow fever vaccination. Study-wide points: CD4 and CD8 compartments shared a small share of clonotypes, likely from convergent recombination. Post-booster reappearance was seen for most primary-vaccination clones (about 96% CD4, around 91% CD8).

TCRdb re-called the 5' RACE reads through MiXCR, storing one row per CDR3 protein. Among some 600,000 distinct CDR3 sequences listed, roughly 17% were seen once. The ends were cut back, 4 bases at V and 11 bases at J, with 17 bases in the middle. The CDR3 totals 13 residues. Germline values: CDR1 LGHDT, CDR2 YNNKEL (reference sequence). In regard to this clonotype: Antigen specificity is unknown.

This sample comprised PBMCs, obtained less than 6 days after the first yellow fever vaccination. The TCR sequence derives from a man aged 18 to 35 who received the YFV17D yellow fever vaccine. The chain links TRBV3-1 to TRBJ1-1; possibly TRBD1 for D (5 bases). The CDR3 region is CASSRIDGGDAFF. In DNA, the CDR3 is TGTGCCAGCAGCCGAATAGACGGAGGGGACGCTTTCTTT.